Detailed here is one T cell receptor beta chain. Its specificity is not known. The sample contains more than one DNA sequence encoding this CDR3. PCR employed 60 Vbeta and 13 Jbeta primers. Assay used: immunoSEQ multiplex PCR; TCRdb lists only in-frame clones, some missing. The sample includes 150,000 to 200,000 clones, more than 75% of them seen just once. The V and J ends lost 3 bases and 4 bases respectively, with 9 bases between them. CDR1 and CDR2 (germline): LNHDA, SQIVND (reference sequence). This CDR3 is 13 amino acids long. This entry comes from a study of cytomegalovirus exposure and HLA in healthy donors. Findings and limits, study-wide: One cluster of highly shared sequence variants probably arose as a sequencing artifact.

The clonotype comes from a young woman in good health and CMV-seropositive. V usage is TRBV19 and J usage is TRBJ1-1; D is perhaps TRBD1 (5 bases). Material for sequencing was PBMCs. In nucleotides, the CDR3 is TGTGCCAGTAGTATGGGCAGGGTCACTGAAGCTTTCTTT. It is translated as CASSMGRVTEAFF.